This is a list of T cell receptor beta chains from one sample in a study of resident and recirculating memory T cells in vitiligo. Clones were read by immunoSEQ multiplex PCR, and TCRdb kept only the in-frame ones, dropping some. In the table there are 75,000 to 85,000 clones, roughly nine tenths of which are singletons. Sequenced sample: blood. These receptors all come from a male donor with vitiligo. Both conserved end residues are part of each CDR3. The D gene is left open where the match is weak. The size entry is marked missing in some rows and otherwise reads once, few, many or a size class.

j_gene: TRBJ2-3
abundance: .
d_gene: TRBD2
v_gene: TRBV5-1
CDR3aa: CASRTAGARTDTQYF
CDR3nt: TGCGCCAGCAGGACAGCGGGGGCTCGCACAGATACGCAGTATTTT

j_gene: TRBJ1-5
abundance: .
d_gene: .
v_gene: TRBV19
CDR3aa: CASSPQGSNQPQHF
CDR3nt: TGTGCCAGTAGCCCCCAGGGTAGCAATCAGCCCCAGCATTTT

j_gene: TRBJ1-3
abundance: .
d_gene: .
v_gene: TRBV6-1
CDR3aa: CASSEEYTSSGNTIYF
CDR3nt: TGTGCCAGCAGTGAAGAGTACACATCCTCTGGAAACACCATATATTTT

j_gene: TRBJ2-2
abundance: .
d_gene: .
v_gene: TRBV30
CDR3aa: CAWSVLSGDTGELFF
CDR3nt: TGTGCCTGGAGTGTACTGTCGGGAGACACCGGGGAGCTGTTTTTT

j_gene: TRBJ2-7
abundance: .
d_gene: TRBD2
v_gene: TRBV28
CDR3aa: CASSTIGLAAYEQYF
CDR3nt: TGTGCCAGCAGTACGATCGGACTAGCGGCCTACGAGCAGTACTTC

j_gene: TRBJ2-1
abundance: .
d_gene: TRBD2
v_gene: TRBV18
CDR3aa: CASSPVAGGGEEQFF
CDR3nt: TGTGCCAGCTCACCTGTAGCGGGAGGCGGGGAGGAGCAGTTCTTC

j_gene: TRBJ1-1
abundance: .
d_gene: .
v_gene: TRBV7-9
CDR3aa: CASSFAGRRAFF
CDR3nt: TGTGCCAGCAGCTTCGCTGGGCGGAGGGCTTTCTTT

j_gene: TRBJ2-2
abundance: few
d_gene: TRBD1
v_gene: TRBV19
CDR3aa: CASLRDRNTGELFF
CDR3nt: TGTGCCAGTCTCCGGGACAGAAACACCGGGGAGCTGTTTTTT

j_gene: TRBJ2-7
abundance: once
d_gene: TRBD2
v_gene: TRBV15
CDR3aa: CATSTRGAGDYEQYF
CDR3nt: TGTGCCACCAGCACCCGTGGAGCGGGAGACTACGAGCAGTACTTC

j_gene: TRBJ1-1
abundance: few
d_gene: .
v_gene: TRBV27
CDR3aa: CASKPRRGTEAFF
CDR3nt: TGTGCCAGCAAACCAAGGAGGGGCACTGAAGCTTTCTTT

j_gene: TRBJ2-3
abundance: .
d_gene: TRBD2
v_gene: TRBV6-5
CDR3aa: CASGRLAARTDTQYF
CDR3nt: TGTGCCAGCGGCCGACTAGCGGCTCGCACAGATACGCAGTATTTT

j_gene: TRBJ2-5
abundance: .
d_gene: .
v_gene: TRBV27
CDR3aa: CASSFVGGGETQYF
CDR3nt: TGTGCCAGCAGTTTCGTGGGAGGGGGAGAGACCCAGTACTTC

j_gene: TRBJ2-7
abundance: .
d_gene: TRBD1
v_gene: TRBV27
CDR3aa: CASSWDSTYEQYF
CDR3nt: TGTGCCAGCAGCTGGGACAGCACCTACGAGCAGTACTTC

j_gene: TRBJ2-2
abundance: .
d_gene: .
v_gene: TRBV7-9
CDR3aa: CASSFSTGELFF
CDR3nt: TGTGCCAGCAGCTTCTCCACCGGGGAGCTGTTTTTT

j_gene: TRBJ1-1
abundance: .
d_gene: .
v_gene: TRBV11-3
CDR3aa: CASSFGGENTEAFF
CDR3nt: TGTGCCAGCAGCTTCGGGGGGGAGAACACTGAAGCTTTCTTT

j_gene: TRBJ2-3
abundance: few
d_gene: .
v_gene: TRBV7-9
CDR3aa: CASSENSLGHTDTQYF
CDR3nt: TGTGCCAGCAGCGAAAATTCGTTAGGACACACAGATACGCAGTATTTT

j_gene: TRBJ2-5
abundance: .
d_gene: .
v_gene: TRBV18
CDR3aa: CASSPPMSTGETQYF
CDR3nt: TGTGCCAGCTCACCACCGATGAGCACGGGGGAGACCCAGTACTTC

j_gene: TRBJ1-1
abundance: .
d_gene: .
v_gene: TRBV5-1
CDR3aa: CASSLGGEDTEAFF
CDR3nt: TGCGCCAGCAGCTTGGGAGGGGAGGACACTGAAGCTTTCTTT

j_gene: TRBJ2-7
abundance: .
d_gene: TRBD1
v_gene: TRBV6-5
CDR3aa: CASSPRTGMGHEQYF
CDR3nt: TGTGCCAGCAGCCCCAGGACAGGGATGGGCCACGAGCAGTACTTC

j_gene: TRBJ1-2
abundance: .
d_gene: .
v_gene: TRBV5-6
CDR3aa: CASSLQGLNYGYTF
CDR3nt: TGTGCCAGCAGTTTACAGGGCTTGAACTATGGCTACACCTTC

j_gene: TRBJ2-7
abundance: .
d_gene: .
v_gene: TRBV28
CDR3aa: CASSPGVTYEQYF
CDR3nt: TGTGCCAGCAGTCCAGGGGTAACCTACGAGCAGTACTTC

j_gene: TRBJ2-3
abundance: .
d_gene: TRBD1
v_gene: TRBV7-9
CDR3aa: CASITRAGGIDTQYF
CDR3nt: TGTGCCAGCATCACACGGGCAGGGGGCATAGATACGCAGTATTTT

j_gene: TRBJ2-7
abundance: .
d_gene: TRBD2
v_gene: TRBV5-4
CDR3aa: CASSYEGRVDTKQYF
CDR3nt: TGTGCCAGCAGCTATGAGGGGAGGGTGGATACGAAGCAGTACTTC

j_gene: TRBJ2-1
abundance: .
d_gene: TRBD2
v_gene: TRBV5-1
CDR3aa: CASSPGGTSYNEQFF
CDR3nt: TGCGCCAGCAGCCCGGGGGGGACTAGCTACAATGAGCAGTTCTTC

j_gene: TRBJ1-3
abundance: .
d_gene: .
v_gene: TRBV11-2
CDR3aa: CASSLWAASGNTIYF
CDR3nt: TGTGCCAGCAGCTTATGGGCAGCCTCTGGAAACACCATATATTTT

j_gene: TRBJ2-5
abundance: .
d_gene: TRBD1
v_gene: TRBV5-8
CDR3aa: CASSLQGRGQGTAPQETQYF
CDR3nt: TGTGCCAGCAGCTTGCAGGGCAGGGGGCAGGGGACAGCCCCCCAAGAGACCCAGTACTTC

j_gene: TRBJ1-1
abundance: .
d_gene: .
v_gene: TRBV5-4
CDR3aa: CASSFSESYTEAFF
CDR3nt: TGTGCCAGCAGCTTTTCCGAAAGCTACACTGAAGCTTTCTTT

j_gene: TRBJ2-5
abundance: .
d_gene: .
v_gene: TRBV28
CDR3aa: CASREIVPTKWRRETQYF
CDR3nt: TGTGCCAGCAGGGAGATTGTTCCGACAAAATGGAGGAGGGAGACCCAGTACTTC

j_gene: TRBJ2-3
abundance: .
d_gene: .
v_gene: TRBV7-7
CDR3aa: CASSPRGGLTDTQYF
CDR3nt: TGTGCCAGCAGCCCCAGGGGAGGGTTGACAGATACGCAGTATTTT

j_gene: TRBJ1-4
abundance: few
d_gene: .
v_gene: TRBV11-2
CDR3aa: CASSFGLGGLNEKLFF
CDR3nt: TGTGCCAGCAGCTTCGGATTGGGAGGACTGAATGAAAAACTGTTTTTT

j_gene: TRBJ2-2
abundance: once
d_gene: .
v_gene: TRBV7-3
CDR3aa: CASRSGGIRPGELFF
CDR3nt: TGTGCCAGCAGATCCGGAGGTATAAGACCCGGGGAGCTGTTTTTT

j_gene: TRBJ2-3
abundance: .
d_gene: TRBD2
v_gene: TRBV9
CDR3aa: CASSLGTSGRRLGDTQYF
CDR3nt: TGTGCCAGCAGCCTCGGGACTAGCGGGAGAAGGCTGGGAGATACGCAGTATTTT

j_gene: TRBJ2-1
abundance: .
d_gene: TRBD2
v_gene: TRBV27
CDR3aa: CASSSWVAGEHEQFF
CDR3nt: TGTGCCAGCAGTTCTTGGGTAGCGGGAGAGCATGAGCAGTTCTTC

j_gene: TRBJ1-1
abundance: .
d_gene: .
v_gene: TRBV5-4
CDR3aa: CASSLANTEAFF
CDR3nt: TGTGCCAGCAGCTTGGCAAACACTGAAGCTTTCTTT

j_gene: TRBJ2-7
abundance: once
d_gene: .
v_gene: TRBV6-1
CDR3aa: CASTEGLAIYNEQYF
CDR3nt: TGTGCCAGCACCGAGGGGCTAGCGATTTATAACGAGCAGTACTTC

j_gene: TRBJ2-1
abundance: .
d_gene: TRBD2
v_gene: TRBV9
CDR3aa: CASSVGTSGTLNEQFF
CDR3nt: TGTGCCAGCAGCGTAGGGACTAGCGGGACATTAAATGAGCAGTTCTTC

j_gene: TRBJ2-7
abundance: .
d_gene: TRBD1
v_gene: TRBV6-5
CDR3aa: CASRTGRNYEQYF
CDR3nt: TGTGCCAGCCGGACAGGGCGGAACTACGAGCAGTACTTC

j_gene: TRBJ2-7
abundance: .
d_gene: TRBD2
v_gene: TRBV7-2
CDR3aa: CASSLERGNSGSLYEQYF
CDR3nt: TGTGCCAGCAGCTTAGAGAGGGGCAACAGCGGGAGTCTCTACGAGCAGTACTTC

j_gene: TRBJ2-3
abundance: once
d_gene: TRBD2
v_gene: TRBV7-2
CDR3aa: CASGPGLADTQYF
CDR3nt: TGTGCCAGCGGGCCCGGACTAGCAGATACGCAGTATTTT

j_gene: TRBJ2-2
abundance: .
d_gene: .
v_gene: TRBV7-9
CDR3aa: CASSLAPGGRTGELFF
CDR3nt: TGTGCCAGCAGTCTAGCACCGGGGGGCCGAACCGGGGAGCTGTTTTTT

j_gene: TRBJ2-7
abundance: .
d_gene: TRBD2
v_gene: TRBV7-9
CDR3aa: CASSWAGGSYEQYF
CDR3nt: TGTGCCAGCAGCTGGGCGGGAGGGTCCTACGAGCAGTACTTC

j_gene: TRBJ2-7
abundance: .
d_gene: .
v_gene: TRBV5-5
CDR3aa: CASSLVMGLASSYEQYF
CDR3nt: TGTGCCAGCAGCTTGGTTATGGGACTCGCAAGCTCCTACGAGCAGTACTTC

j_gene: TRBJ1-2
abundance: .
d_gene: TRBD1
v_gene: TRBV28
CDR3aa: CASSLRAGGGYTF
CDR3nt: TGTGCCAGCAGTTTAAGGGCAGGGGGAGGCTACACCTTC

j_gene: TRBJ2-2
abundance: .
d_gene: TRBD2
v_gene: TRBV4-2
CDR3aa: CASSQDPSSGILNTGELFF
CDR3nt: TGTGCCAGCAGCCAAGATCCGAGTAGCGGGATACTTAACACCGGGGAGCTGTTTTTT

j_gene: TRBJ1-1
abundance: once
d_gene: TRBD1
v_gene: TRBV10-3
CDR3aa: CAISGQGNTEAFF
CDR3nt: TGTGCCATATCTGGACAGGGAAACACTGAAGCTTTCTTT

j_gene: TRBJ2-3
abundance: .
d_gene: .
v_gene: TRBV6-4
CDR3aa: CASSDSRSEGTDTQYF
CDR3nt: TGTGCCAGCAGTGACTCGAGGAGTGAGGGCACAGATACGCAGTATTTT

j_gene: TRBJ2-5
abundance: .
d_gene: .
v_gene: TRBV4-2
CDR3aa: CASSQAPTSPETQYF
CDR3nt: TGTGCCAGCAGCCAGGCACCAACTAGTCCAGAGACCCAGTACTTC

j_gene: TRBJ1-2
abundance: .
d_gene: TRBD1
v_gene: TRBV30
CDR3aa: CAWSGDRRSYGYTF
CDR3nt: TGTGCCTGGAGTGGGGACAGGCGAAGCTATGGCTACACCTTC

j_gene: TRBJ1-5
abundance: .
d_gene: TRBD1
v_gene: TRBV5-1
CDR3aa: CASSPRGGLQPQHF
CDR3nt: TGCGCCAGCAGCCCGAGAGGGGGCCTTCAGCCCCAGCATTTT

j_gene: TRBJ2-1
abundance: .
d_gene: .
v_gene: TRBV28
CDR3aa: CASSLVSRRYNEQFF
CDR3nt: TGTGCCAGCAGTTTAGTAAGCCGTCGCTACAATGAGCAGTTCTTC

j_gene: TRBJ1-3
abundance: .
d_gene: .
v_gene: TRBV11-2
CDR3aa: CASTQGSGPSNTIYF
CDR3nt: TGTGCCAGCACCCAGGGGTCGGGGCCATCGAACACCATATATTTT

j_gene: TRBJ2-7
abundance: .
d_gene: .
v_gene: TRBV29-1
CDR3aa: CSVSTGEDGEQYF
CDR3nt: TGCAGCGTTTCAACGGGAGAGGACGGCGAGCAGTACTTC

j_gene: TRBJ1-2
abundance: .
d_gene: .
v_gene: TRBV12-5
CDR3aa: CASGATGHVGYTF
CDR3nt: TGTGCTAGTGGGGCCACAGGGCACGTTGGCTACACCTTC

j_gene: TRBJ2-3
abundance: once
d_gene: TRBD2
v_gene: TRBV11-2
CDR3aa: CASSLGLAGTSTDTQYF
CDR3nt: TGTGCCAGCAGCTTAGGTCTAGCGGGGACTAGCACAGATACGCAGTATTTT

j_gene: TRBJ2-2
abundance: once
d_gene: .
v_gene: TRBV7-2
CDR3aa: CASSLRPLATGELFF
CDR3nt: TGTGCCAGCAGCTTACGCCCACTAGCTACCGGGGAGCTGTTTTTT

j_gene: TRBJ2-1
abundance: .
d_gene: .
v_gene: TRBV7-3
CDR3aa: CASSLGQGDYNEQFF
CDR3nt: TGTGCCAGCAGCTTAGGGCAGGGTGACTACAATGAGCAGTTCTTC

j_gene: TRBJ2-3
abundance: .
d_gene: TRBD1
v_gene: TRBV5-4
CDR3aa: CASSVRDRVTDTQYF
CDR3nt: TGTGCCAGCAGCGTTCGGGACAGGGTCACAGATACGCAGTATTTT

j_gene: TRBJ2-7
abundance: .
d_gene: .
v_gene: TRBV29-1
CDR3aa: CSAVNSVKRPYEQYF
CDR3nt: TGCAGCGCAGTTAATAGCGTCAAGCGGCCCTACGAGCAGTACTTC

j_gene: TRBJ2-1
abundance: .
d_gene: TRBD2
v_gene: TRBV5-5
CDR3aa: CASSPGLAGASEQFF
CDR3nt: TGTGCCAGCAGCCCGGGACTAGCGGGAGCAAGTGAGCAGTTCTTC

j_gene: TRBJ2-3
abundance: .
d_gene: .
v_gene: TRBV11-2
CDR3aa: CASSLSSRADTQYF
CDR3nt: TGTGCCAGCAGCTTAAGTAGTCGTGCAGATACGCAGTATTTT